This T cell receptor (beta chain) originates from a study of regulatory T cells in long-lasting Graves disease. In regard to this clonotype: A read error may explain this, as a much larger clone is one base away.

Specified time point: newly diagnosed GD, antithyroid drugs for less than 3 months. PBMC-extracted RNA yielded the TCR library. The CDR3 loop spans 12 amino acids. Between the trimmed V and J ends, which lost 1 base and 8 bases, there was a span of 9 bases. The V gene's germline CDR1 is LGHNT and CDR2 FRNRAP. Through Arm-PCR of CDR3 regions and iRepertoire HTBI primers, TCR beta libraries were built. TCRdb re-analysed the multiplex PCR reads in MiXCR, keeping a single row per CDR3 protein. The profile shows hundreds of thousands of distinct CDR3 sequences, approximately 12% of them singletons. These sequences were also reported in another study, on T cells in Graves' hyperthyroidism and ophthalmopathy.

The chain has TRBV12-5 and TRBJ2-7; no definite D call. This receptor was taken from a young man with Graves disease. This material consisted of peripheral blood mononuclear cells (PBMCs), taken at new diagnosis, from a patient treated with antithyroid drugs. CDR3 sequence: CASGLGLGKQYF. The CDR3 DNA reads TGTGCTAGTGGTTTGGGGCTCGGAAAGCAGTACTTC.